A selection of T cell receptor beta chains follows, all from one sample in a study of regulatory T cells in long-lasting Graves disease. TCRdb re-called the multiplex PCR reads through MiXCR, storing one row per CDR3 protein. This repertoire shows about 460,000 distinct CDR3 sequences, around a fifth found once; its top ten account for under 15%. Specimen: peripheral blood mononuclear cells (PBMCs), collected when the disease was refractory, from a patient treated with antithyroid drugs. These receptors were obtained from a female donor with Graves disease. CDR3s leave out the opening cysteine and the closing phenylalanine or tryptophan. Size is omitted from some rows. Given values are once, few, many or a class for expanded clones.

j_call,v_call,clone_size,cdr3_aa
TRBJ1-1,TRBV6-5,many,ASSYSTGTEAF
TRBJ1-1,TRBV6-5,many,ASSYMSANTEAF
TRBJ2-3,TRBV28,-,ASSLLDTDTQY
TRBJ1-1,TRBV5-1,-,ASSLQESGVNTEAF
TRBJ2-7,TRBV7-2,-,ASSLLPVTYEQY
TRBJ1-6,TRBV19,few,AGSGQTIRPDSPLH
TRBJ2-5,TRBV14,-,ASSQDYLETQY
TRBJ1-2,TRBV27,few,ASSPRRGGIYGYT
TRBJ2-5,TRBV7-2,many,ATGRETQY
TRBJ2-3,TRBV2,-,ASRPASGRSTDTQY
TRBJ2-7,TRBV4-3,-,ASSQDRGKGLPYEQY
TRBJ1-1,TRBV6-1,-,ASGGGHTEAF
TRBJ1-1,TRBV9,few,ASSGGDSGWVTEAF
TRBJ2-4,TRBV24-1,-,ATSDGALGAKNIQY
TRBJ2-7,TRBV2,-,ASNPTGIAEQY
TRBJ1-5,TRBV19,many,ASTGQDVGLLPQH
TRBJ2-7,TRBV7-2,-,ASSSSTGYEQY
TRBJ1-2,TRBV28,many,ANSHIYGYT
TRBJ2-3,TRBV11-2,-,ASSFGSWVGNTDTQY
TRBJ2-3,TRBV7-2,once,ASRGTSVDTQY
TRBJ1-6,TRBV19,-,ASSRTVPSSYNSPLH
TRBJ1-1,TRBV7-9,many,ASSFQEDTEAF
TRBJ2-7,TRBV9,-,ASSASGRAPNEQY
TRBJ2-7,TRBV28,many,ASSDPGGSVHEQY
TRBJ2-7,TRBV7-2,few,ASSDPTGNPYEQY
TRBJ2-7,TRBV4-2,-,ASSREGSSYEQY
TRBJ1-1,TRBV25-1,many,ASVGGQPPNTEAF
TRBJ2-2,TRBV9,-,ASSVVATSEELF
TRBJ1-5,TRBV28,many,ASSIGRGGQPQH
TRBJ1-4,TRBV4-3,-,ASSQDRASSGEKLF
TRBJ2-5,TRBV11-3,many,ASSPSRDRGSLETQY
TRBJ1-5,TRBV2,-,ASSGNAGSQPQH
TRBJ1-6,TRBV6-2/TRBV6-3,-,ASSYRDGGGSPLH
TRBJ2-7,TRBV6-2/TRBV6-3,-,ASPHFLGGPYEQY
TRBJ2-7,TRBV7-2,many,ASSLALAYEQY
TRBJ1-1,TRBV6-1,-,ASSDALTEAF
TRBJ2-7,TRBV28,many,ASSRAGDSSYEQY
TRBJ2-3,TRBV12-3/TRBV12-4,-,ASTRQERGTDTQY
TRBJ1-1,TRBV7-2,many,ASSLSHGNTEAF
TRBJ2-7,TRBV20-1,-,SAKGTGPYEQY
TRBJ1-5,TRBV15,many,ATSRDPNSNQPQH